This T cell receptor (beta chain) is drawn from a study of technical replicates of blood from a few donors. Clones were sequenced by immunoSEQ multiplex PCR, and TCRdb holds only the in-frame ones, with some missing. The sample yields about 88,000 clones, under 95% seen once. Germline-derived CDR1 and CDR2 are MNHNY and SVGAGI (reference sequence). CDR3 size: 16 residues. V lost 7 bases, J lost 2 bases, and 15 bases lay in between. The genes are TRBV6-6 and TRBJ2-6; D possibly corresponds to TRBD1 (6 bases). The sample was T cells isolated from PBMCs. This clonotype originated in a human donor in good health. The DNA for the CDR3 is TGTGCCAGCACCCCGACAGGAAGAACTGGGGCCAACGTCCTGACTTTC. Translation: CASTPTGRTGANVLTF.